One and the same sample provided the 18 T cell receptor beta chains below, sequenced in a study of blood T cell repertoires in COVID-19. The method was immunoSEQ multiplex PCR; TCRdb's version includes in-frame clones alone and lacks a portion of them. Seen here are around 260,000 clones, around 82% observed once, and the top ten hold roughly 0.94%. Sequencing was performed on peripheral blood. These receptors were taken from a human donor with COVID-19, enrolled during active disease. The donor label of this sample is uncertain.

V and J are TRBV7-2 and TRBJ2-7; 11 bases are shared with TRBD1. CDR3 length: 15 amino acids. With V trimmed by 1 base and J by 6 bases, 5 bases remained unmatched. Germline-derived CDR1 and CDR2 are SGHTA and FQGNSA. The CDR3: CASSLVRTGGLEQYF. CDR3 DNA sequence: TGTGCCAGCAGCTTAGTGCGGACAGGGGGCCTCGAGCAGTACTTC.

The chain uses TRBV27 and TRBJ2-7; TRBD1 might be the D (6 bases). V shed 5 bases and J shed 2 bases, with 13 bases lying between them. The CDR3 loop spans 14 amino acids. The V gene's germline CDR1 is MNHEY and CDR2 SMNVEV (reference sequence). The CDR3 spells CASSPGQKTYEQYF. The CDR3 DNA follows: TGTGCCAGCAGTCCAGGACAGAAAACCTACGAGCAGTACTTC.

The rearrangement links TRBV6-1 to TRBJ2-7; a possible D gene is TRBD1 (5 bases). This CDR3 is built from 16 residues. V was cut by 3 bases and J by 0 bases, with 15 bases left in between. From germline, CDR1 is MNHNS and CDR2 SASEGT. The CDR3 is CASSDVGAASSYEQYF. In nucleotides, the CDR3 is TGTGCCAGCAGTGATGTAGGGGCAGCGAGCTCCTACGAGCAGTACTTC.

V is TRBV28 and J is TRBJ1-4, with a possible D match to TRBD1 (6 bases). This CDR3 has 13 amino acids. Germline assignment: CDR1 MDHEN and CDR2 SYDVKM. V gave up 6 bases and J gave up 4 bases, with 9 bases separating them. Written as DNA, the CDR3 is TGTGCCAGCAGACAGGGCTTTAATGAAAAACTGTTTTTT. Translated: CASRQGFNEKLFF.

The chain uses TRBV30 and TRBJ1-2, with D unresolved. Germline-derived CDR1 and CDR2 are GTSNPN and SVGIG (reference sequence). The CDR3 contains 15 residues. V was shortened by 2 bases and J by 3 bases, with 16 bases between the two germline ends. Here the CDR3 reads CAWSKSLGFYYGYTF. In DNA form, the CDR3 reads TGTGCCTGGAGTAAAAGCCTGGGCTTCTACTATGGCTACACCTTC. Together with reference TRBV30 and TRBJ1-2, the CDR3 gives the full variable domain: SQTIHQWPATLVQPVGSPLSLECTVEGTSNPNLYWYRQAAGRGLQLLFYSVGIGQISSEVPQNLSASRPQDRQFILSSKKLLLSDSGFYLCAWSKSLGFYYGYTFGSGTRLTVV.

This chain links TRBV5-1 with TRBJ2-5, with 9 bases matching TRBD2. Germline V gives CDR1 SGHRS, CDR2 YFSETQ. V lost 0 bases, J lost 7 bases, and 10 bases stayed unmatched. The CDR3 is 16 amino acids. The CDR3 nucleotides are TGCGCCAGCAGCTTGGATGCGGGAGGGGGCCGAGGGACCCAGTACTTC. It encodes CASSLDAGGGRGTQYF.

The chain uses TRBV6-5 and TRBJ2-5, with 8 bases lining up with TRBD2. The germline V gene encodes CDR1 MNHEY and CDR2 SVGAGI. This CDR3 is 15 amino acids long. The junction had 7 bases not matched to a gene; V was cut back by 4 bases and J by 3 bases. In nucleotides, the CDR3 is TGTGCCAGCAGTTGGTCCATAGCGGGGAAAGAGACCCAGTACTTC. Its protein is CASSWSIAGKETQYF.

The V gene is TRBV7-9, the J gene TRBJ1-2; 11 bases align to TRBD1. The germline gives CDR1 SEHNR, CDR2 FQNEAQ (reference sequence). This CDR3 contains 18 residues. Trimming cost V 7 bases and J 3 bases; bases outside gene matches: 16. The CDR3 region is CASTSLPGQGGAYYGYTF. CDR3 coding DNA: TGTGCCAGCACCTCCCTTCCGGGACAGGGGGGCGCATACTATGGCTACACCTTC.

The rearrangement links TRBV21-1 to TRBJ1-4. TRBV21-1 is listed as a pseudogene. CDR3 length: 20 residues. CDR3 residues: CASSKLAARGRTDSSRKLFF. The CDR3 DNA reads TGTGCCAGCAGCAAATTGGCGGCGAGAGGCAGAACGGATTCGAGTCGAAAACTGTTTTTT.

The J gene is TRBJ1-2, the V gene TRBV12-5; 9 nucleotides match TRBD1. Per germline, CDR1 LGHNT and CDR2 FRNRAP. V shed 7 bases, J shed 2 bases, and the junction held 11 bases outside the gene matches. The CDR3 has 16 residues. CDR3 sequence (DNA): TGTGCTAGTGCCAAACAGACAGGGGGACCCAACTATGGCTACACCTTC. This gives the protein CASAKQTGGPNYGYTF.

Regarding this clone: One end of the junction fails to match germline, which may point to a read error. The gene calls are TRBV7-7 and TRBJ2-7; TRBD1 might be the D (5 bases). Germline CDR1 reads SSHAT; CDR2 reads FNYEAQ (reference sequence). The CDR3 sequence is 15 residues long. In nucleotides, the CDR3 is TGTGCTAGCAGCTTTCCCGACAGCCGCTCCTACGAGCAGTACTTC. Protein product: CASSFPDSRSYEQYF. The variable domain in full, completed from reference TRBV7-7 and TRBJ2-7, reads GAGVSQSPRYKVTKRGQDVTLRCDPISSHATLYWYQQALGQGPEFLTYFNYEAQPDKSGLPSDRFSAERPEGSISTLTIQRTEQRDSAMYRCASSFPDSRSYEQYFGPGTRLTVT.

The rearrangement uses TRBV3-1 (or the pseudogene TRBV3-2) and TRBJ2-2; 13 bases match TRBD2. Trimming at V came to 1 base and at J to 2 bases, leaving 4 bases not matched to a gene. The germline CDR1 and CDR2 sequences are LGHDT and YNNKEL (reference sequence). The CDR3 has 18 amino acids. CDR3 protein: CASSQGTSGGTNTGELFF. In DNA, the CDR3 is TGTGCCAGCAGCCAAGGGACTAGCGGGGGTACCAACACCGGGGAGCTGTTTTTT.

V and J are TRBV6-6 and TRBJ1-6, with 9 positions matching TRBD1. CDR3 size: 16 residues. The V and J ends lost 2 bases and 10 bases, in that order; junction bases with no gene match: 9. Germline V gene lookup returns CDR1 MNHNY and CDR2 SVGAGI (reference sequence). The CDR3 bases are TGTGCCAGCAGTTACCCTCGACAGGGGGTAGGCTCACCCCTCCACTTT. Its protein product is CASSYPRQGVGSPLHF.

The sample holds a few counts of this clone. This sample includes further DNA sequences coding for the same CDR3. The chain links TRBV5-4 to TRBJ2-5, with 9 bases identical to TRBD1. Trimming removed 2 bases from V and 2 bases from J; junction bases left unmatched: 4. The CDR3 has 15 amino acids. Germline V CDR1 and CDR2: SGHNT, YYREEE (reference sequence). The DNA for the CDR3 is TGTGCCAGCAGCTTTGACAGGGGGTTTCAAGAGACCCAGTACTTC. Its translation: CASSFDRGFQETQYF.

The J gene is TRBJ1-2, the V gene TRBV28; maybe TRBD1 (6 bases). The V end lost 7 bases, the J end lost 3 bases, and 12 bases lay between the germline ends. The CDR3 runs 13 residues. CDR1 and CDR2 (germline): MDHEN, SYDVKM. The CDR3 DNA sequence: TGTGCCAGCAATTATCAGGGGTACTATGGCTACACCTTC. As protein: CASNYQGYYGYTF.

The CDR3 spells CASSLGLSGNEQFF. In DNA form, the CDR3 reads TGTGCCAGCAGCTTGGGACTCTCTGGCAATGAGCAGTTCTTC. The chain uses TRBV7-9 and TRBJ2-1, with D possibly being TRBD2 (6 bases). CDR3 length: 14 amino acids. Germline CDR1 reads SEHNR; CDR2 reads FQNEAQ (reference sequence). The V gene lost 3 bases and the J gene lost 6 bases, with 12 bases spanning the gap. The complete variable domain, with remaining parts taken from reference TRBV7-9 and TRBJ2-1, reads DTGVSQNPRHKITKRGQNVTFRCDPISEHNRLYWYRQTLGQGPEFLTYFQNEAQLEKSRLLSDRFSAERPKGSFSTLEIQRTEQGDSAMYLCASSLGLSGNEQFFGPGTRLTVL.

The count of this clone is one. The chain has TRBV11-1 and TRBJ2-2; TRBD2 agrees at 10 bases. Germline V lookup: CDR1 SGHAT, CDR2 FQDESV (reference sequence). J was trimmed by 5 bases and V by 1 base; bases with no gene match: 1. The CDR3 contains 15 residues. CDR3 protein: CASSLVAGGTGELFF. CDR3 DNA sequence: TGTGCCAGCAGCTTAGTAGCGGGAGGAACCGGGGAGCTGTTTTTT.

The chain uses TRBV12-3 or TRBV12-4 and TRBJ1-2, with TRBD1 as a possible D gene (5 bases). CDR3 length equals 13 residues. Trimming pared 5 bases from V and 3 bases from J, leaving 10 bases between. Written as DNA, the CDR3 is TGTGCCAGCAGTCAGGGCCGTTACTATGGCTACACCTTC. Translation gives CASSQGRYYGYTF.